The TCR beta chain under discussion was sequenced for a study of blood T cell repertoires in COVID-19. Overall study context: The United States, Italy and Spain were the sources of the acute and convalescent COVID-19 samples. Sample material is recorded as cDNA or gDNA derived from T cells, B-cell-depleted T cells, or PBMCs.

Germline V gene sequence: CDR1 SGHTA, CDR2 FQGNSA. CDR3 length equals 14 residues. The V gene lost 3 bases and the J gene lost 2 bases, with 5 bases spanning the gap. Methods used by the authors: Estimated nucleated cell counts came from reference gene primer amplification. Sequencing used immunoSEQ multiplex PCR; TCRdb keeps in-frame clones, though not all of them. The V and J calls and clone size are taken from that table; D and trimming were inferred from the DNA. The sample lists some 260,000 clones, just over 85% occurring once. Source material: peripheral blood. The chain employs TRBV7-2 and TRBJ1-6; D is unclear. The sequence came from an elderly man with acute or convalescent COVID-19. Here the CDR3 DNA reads TGTGCCAGCAGCTTCGGGACCTATAATTCACCCCTCCACTTT. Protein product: CASSFGTYNSPLHF.